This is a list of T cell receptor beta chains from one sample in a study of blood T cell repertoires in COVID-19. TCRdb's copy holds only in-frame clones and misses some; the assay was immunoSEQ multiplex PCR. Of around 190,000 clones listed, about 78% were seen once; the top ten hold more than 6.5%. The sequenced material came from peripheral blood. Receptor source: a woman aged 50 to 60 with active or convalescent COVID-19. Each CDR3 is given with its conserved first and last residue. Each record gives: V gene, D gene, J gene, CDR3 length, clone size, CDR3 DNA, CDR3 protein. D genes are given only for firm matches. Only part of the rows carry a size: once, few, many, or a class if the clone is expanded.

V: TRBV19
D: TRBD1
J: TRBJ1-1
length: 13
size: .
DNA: TGTGCCAGTACCTTGGGACAGCCCTCGGGGGCTTTCTTT
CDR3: CASTLGQPSGAFF

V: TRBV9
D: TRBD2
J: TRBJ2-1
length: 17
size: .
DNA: TGTGCCAGCAGCCAACATGGAAATGGGAGGGTTGGTGATGAGCAGTTCTTC
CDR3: CASSQHGNGRVGDEQFF

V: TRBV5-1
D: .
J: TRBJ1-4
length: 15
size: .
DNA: TGCGCCAGCTCTCGAGGGGGGGCCACTAATGAAAAACTGTTTTTT
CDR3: CASSRGGATNEKLFF

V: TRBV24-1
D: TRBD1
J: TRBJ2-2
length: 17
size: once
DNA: TGTGCCACCAGTGATTTTTCCGGGACAGGGAACACCGGGGAGCTGTTTTTT
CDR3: CATSDFSGTGNTGELFF

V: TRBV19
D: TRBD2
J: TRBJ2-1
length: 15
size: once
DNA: TGTGCCACCGCCCAGACTAGCGGAAATTACAATGAGCAGTTCTTC
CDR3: CATAQTSGNYNEQFF

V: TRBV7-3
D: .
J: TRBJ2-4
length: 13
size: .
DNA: TGTGCCAGCAGCTTAGGGCGGAGGGACATTCAGTACTTC
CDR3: CASSLGRRDIQYF

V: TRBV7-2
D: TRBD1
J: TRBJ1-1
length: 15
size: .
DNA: TGTGCCAGCAGCTTAATGGGACAGGGGGCCACTGAAGCTTTCTTT
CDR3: CASSLMGQGATEAFF

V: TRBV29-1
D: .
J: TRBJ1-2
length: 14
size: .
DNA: TGCAGCACCGAGTTTACCCGGCACCAGGGAGGCTACACCTTC
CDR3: CSTEFTRHQGGYTF

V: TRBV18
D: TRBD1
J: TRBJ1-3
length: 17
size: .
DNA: TGTGCCAGCTCAAAAAAGGACAGGGCTTTCGTTGGAAACACCATATATTTT
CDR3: CASSKKDRAFVGNTIYF

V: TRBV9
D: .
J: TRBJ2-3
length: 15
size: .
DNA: TGTGCCAGCAGCTCAGGGGAGGGTAGCACAGATACGCAGTATTTT
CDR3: CASSSGEGSTDTQYF

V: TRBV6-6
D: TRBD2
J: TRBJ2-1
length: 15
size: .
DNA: TGTGCCAGCAGCCAAGCGGGAGGAAGCTACAATGAGCAGTTCTTC
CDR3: CASSQAGGSYNEQFF

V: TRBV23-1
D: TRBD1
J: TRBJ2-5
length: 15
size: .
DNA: TGCGCCAGCAGTCAATCGACAGGGGGCGAAGAGACCCAGTACTTC
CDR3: CASSQSTGGEETQYF

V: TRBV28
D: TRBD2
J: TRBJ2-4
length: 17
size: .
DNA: TGTGCCAGCAGCCCCCAACCCGGGGGAGGGACCAAAAACATTCAGTACTTC
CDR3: CASSPQPGGGTKNIQYF

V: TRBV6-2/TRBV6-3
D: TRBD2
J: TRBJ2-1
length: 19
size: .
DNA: TGTGCCAGCAGTAAGGGGCGGGGGAGGAGTAGCGGGGAGCTGAATGAGCAGTTCTTC
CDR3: CASSKGRGRSSGELNEQFF

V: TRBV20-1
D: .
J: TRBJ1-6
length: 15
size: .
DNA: TGCAGTGCTAGTAGTGGACTGGAAATAAATTCACCCCTCCACTTT
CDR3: CSASSGLEINSPLHF

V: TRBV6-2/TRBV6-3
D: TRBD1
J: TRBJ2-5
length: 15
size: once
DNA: TGTGCCAGCAGTTTTGACAGGGGGCCTCAAGAGACCCAGTACTTC
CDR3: CASSFDRGPQETQYF

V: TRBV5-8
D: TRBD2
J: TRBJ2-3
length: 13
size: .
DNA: TGTGCCAGCAGCCCATGGGAGGGAGATACGCAGTATTTT
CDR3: CASSPWEGDTQYF

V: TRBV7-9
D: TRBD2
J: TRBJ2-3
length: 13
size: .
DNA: TGTGCCAGCAGCTTAACTAGCGGAGATACGCAGTATTTT
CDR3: CASSLTSGDTQYF

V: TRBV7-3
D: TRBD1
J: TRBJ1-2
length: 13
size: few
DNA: TGTGCCAGCAGCCCTGGGACAGACTATGGCTACACCTTC
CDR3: CASSPGTDYGYTF

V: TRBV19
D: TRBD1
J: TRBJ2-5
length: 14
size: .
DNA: TGTGCCAGTAGTAGGGACAGGGCCCAAGAGACCCAGTACTTC
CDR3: CASSRDRAQETQYF

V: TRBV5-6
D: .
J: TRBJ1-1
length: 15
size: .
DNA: TGTGCCAGCAGTAGGTTATGGGGGCCGGACACTGAAGCTTTCTTT
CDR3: CASSRLWGPDTEAFF

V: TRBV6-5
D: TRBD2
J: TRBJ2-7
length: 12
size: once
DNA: TGTGCCAGCGGGGTAGCGGGCTACGAGCAGTACTTC
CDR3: CASGVAGYEQYF

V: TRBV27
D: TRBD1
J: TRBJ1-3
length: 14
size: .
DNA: TGTGCCAGCAGTCTGGGACAGGGGGCAAACACCATATATTTT
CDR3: CASSLGQGANTIYF